The 3 T cell receptor beta chains below all came from one sample that was sequenced in a study of blood T cell repertoires in COVID-19. Using immunoSEQ multiplex PCR, the repertoire was profiled, and TCRdb retains in-frame clones only, with some absent. The table includes more than 85,000 clones, about four fifths detected once. Sequencing was performed on peripheral blood. All receptors come from a human donor in a cohort sampled during active COVID-19.

The chain combines TRBV3-1 (or the pseudogene TRBV3-2) with TRBJ1-2; D unresolved. The ends were cut back, 4 bases at V and 3 bases at J, with 6 bases in the middle. The CDR3 is 12 residues long. Germline V lookup: CDR1 LGHDT, CDR2 YNNKEL (reference sequence). DNA of the CDR3: TGTGCCAGCAGCCGACAAGACTATGGCTACACCTTC. Protein: CASSRQDYGYTF.

The rearrangement links TRBV6-5 to TRBJ1-1; 9 bases agree with TRBD1. The CDR3 spans 15 residues. Trimming took 1 base from V and 1 from J; bases not matched to a gene: 1. CDR1 and CDR2 from the germline V gene are MNHEY and SVGAGI. In DNA, the CDR3 is TGTGCCAGCAGTTACTGGACAGGGGCGAACACTGAAGCTTTCTTT. Amino acids: CASSYWTGANTEAFF.

The chain joins TRBV11-3 to TRBJ2-5, with 7 bases that match TRBD1. V gave up 1 base and J gave up 1 base; unmatched junction bases: 12. CDR3 length: 18 residues. Germline assignment: CDR1 SGHNT and CDR2 YENEEA. CDR3 coding DNA: TGTGCCAGCAGCTTAGTATCCCTACGACAGGGTGGCCAAGAGACCCAGTACTTC. It codes for CASSLVSLRQGGQETQYF.